This TCR beta chain was captured in a study of shared clonotypes between healthy human individuals. Authors' processing steps: For the immunoSEQ data, sequences were junction-only without quality scores, so filtering differed. Repertoires were generated with immunoSEQ multiplex PCR, while TCRdb's copy carries only in-frame clones and drops some. V and J calls and clone size follow that table, whereas D and trimming were derived from the DNA. The sample carries fewer than 500,000 clones, roughly 85% recorded once. V lost 8 bases and J 5 bases, leaving 13 bases between the germline ends. The length of the CDR3 is 12 residues. Germline V gene sequence: CDR1 ENHRY, CDR2 SYGVKD. This clone was found once.

The rearrangement uses TRBV10-3 and TRBJ2-7; possibly TRBD2 for D (5 bases). The sequenced material came from PBMCs. This TCR derives from a woman in her thirties or forties in good health. Some clones in this sample may be carry-over from other donors' samples. CDR3 nucleotides: TGTGCCATCGAGGGTAGTAACGACGAGCAGTACTTC. It specifies CAIEGSNDEQYF.